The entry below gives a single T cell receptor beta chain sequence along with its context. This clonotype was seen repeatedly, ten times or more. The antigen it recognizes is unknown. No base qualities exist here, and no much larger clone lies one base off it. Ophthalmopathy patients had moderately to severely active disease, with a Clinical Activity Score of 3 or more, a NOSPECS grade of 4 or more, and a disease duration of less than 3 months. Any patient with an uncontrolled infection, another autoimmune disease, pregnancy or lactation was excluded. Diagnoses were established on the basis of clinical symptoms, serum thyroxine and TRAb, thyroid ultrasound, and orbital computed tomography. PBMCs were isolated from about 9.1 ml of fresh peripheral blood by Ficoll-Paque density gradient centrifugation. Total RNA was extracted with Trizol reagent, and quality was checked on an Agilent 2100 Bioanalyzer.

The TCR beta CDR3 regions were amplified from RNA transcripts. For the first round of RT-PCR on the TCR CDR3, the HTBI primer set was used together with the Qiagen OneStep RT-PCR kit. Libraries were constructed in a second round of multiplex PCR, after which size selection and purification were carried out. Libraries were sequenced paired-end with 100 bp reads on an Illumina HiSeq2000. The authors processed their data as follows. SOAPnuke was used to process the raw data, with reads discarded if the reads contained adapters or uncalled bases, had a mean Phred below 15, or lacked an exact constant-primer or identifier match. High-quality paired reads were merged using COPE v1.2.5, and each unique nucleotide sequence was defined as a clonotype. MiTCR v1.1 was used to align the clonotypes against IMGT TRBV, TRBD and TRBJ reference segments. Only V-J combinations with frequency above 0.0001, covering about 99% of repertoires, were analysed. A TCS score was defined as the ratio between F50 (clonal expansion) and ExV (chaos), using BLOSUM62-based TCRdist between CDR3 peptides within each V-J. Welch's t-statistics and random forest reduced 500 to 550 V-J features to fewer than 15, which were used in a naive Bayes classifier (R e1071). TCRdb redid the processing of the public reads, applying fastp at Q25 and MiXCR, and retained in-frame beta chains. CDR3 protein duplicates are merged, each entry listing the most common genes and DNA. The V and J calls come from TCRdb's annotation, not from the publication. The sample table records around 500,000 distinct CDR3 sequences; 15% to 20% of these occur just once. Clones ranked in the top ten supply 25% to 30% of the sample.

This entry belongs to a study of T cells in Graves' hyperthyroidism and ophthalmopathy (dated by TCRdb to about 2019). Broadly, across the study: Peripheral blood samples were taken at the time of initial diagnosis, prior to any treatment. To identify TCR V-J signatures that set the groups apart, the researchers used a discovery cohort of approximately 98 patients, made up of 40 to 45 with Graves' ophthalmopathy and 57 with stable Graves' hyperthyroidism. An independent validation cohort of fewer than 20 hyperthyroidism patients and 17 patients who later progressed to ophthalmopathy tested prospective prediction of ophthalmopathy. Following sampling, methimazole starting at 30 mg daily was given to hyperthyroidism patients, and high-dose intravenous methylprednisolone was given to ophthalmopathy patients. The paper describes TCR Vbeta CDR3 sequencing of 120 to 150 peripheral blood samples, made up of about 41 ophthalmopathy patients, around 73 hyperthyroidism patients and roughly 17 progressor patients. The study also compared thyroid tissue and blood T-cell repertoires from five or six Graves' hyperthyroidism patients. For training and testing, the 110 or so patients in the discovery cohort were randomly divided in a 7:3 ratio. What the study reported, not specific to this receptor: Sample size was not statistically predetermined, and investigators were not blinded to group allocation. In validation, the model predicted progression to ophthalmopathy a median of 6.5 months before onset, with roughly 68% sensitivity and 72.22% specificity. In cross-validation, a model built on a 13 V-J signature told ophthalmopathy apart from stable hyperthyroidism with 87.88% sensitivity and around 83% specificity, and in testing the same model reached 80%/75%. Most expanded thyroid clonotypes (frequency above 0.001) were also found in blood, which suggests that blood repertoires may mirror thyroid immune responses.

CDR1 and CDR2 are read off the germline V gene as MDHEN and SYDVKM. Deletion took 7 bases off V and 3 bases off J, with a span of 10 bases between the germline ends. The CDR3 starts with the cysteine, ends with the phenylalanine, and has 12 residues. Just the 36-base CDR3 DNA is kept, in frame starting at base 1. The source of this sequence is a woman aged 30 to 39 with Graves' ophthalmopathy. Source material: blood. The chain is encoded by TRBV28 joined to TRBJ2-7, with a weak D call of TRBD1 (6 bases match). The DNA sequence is TGTGCCAGCATCCCCAGGGGCTACGAGCAGTACTTC. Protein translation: CASIPRGYEQYF. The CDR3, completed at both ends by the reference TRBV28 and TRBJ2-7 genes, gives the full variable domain DVKVTQSSRYLVKRTGEKVFLECVQDMDHENMFWYRQDPGLGLRLIYFSYDVKMKEKGDIPEGYSVSREKKERFSLILESASTNQTSMYLCASIPRGYEQYFGPGTRLTVT.